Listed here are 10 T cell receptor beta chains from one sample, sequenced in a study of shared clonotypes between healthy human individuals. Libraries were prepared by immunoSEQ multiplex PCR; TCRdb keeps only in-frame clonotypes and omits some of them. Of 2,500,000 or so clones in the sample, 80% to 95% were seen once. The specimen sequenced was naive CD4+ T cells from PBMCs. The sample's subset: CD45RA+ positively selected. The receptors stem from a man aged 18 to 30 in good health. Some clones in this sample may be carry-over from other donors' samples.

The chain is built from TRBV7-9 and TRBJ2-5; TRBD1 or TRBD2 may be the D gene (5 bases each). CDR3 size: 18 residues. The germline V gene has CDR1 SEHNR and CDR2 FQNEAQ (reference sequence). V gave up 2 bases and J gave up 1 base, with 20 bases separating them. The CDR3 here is CASSLRALLEGRQETQYF. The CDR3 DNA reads TGTGCCAGCAGCTTACGGGCATTACTAGAGGGACGCCAAGAGACCCAGTACTTC.

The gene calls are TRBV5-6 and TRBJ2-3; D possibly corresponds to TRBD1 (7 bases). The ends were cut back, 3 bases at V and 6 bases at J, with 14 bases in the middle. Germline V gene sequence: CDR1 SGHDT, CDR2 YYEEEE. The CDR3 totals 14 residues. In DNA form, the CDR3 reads TGTGCCAGCAGCTCAGGGGGGCTCGGGGATACGCAGTATTTT. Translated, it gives CASSSGGLGDTQYF.

The CDR3 region has the DNA TGTGCCAGCAGCGGAGGACAGGGGCCAAACACCGGGGAGCTGTTTTTT. As protein: CASSGGQGPNTGELFF. The chain uses TRBV5-4 and TRBJ2-2; 9 bases fit TRBD1. The CDR3 has 16 residues. Germline CDR1 SGHNT, CDR2 YYREEE (reference sequence). V shed 4 bases, J shed 2 bases, and the junction held 6 bases outside the gene matches. Filled out from reference TRBV5-4 and TRBJ2-2, the complete variable domain reads ETGVTQSPTHLIKTRGQQVTLRCSSQSGHNTVSWYQQALGQGPQFIFQYYREEENGRGNFPPRFSGLQFPNYSSELNVNALELDDSALYLCASSGGQGPNTGELFFGEGSRLTVL.

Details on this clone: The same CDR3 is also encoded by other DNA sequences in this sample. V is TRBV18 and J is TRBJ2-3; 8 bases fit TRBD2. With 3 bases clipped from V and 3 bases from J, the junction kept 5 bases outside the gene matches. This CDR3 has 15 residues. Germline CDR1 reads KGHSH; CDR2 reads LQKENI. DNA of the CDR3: TGTGCCAGCTCACCCCCGGGACTAGGGACAGATACGCAGTATTTT. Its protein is CASSPPGLGTDTQYF.

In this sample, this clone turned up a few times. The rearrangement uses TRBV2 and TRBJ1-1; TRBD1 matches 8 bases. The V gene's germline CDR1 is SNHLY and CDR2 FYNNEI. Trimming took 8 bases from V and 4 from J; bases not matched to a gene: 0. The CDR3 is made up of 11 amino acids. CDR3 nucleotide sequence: TGTGCCAGCGGACAGGGCACTGAAGCTTTCTTT. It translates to CASGQGTEAFF.

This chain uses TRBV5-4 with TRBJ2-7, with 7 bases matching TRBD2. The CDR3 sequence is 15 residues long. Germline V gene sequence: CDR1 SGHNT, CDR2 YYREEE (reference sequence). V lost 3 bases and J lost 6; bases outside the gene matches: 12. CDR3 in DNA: TGTGCCAGCAGCTCCACTCGGGGAGGGTTCGCCGAGCAGTACTTC. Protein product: CASSSTRGGFAEQYF.

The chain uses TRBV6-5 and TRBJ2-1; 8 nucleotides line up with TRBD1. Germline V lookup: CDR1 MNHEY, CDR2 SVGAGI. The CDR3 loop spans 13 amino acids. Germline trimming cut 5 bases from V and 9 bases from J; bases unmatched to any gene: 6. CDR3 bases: TGTGCCAGCAGTCCTACAGGGGGAGGTGAGCAGTTCTTC. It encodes CASSPTGGGEQFF.

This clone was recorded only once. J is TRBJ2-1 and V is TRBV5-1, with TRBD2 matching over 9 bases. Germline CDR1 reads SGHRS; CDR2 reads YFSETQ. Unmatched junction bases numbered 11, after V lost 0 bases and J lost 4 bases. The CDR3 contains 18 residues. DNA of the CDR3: TGCGCCAGCAGCTTGGCCCTTCTCTCTAGCGGGATGTACAATGAGCAGTTCTTC. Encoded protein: CASSLALLSSGMYNEQFF.

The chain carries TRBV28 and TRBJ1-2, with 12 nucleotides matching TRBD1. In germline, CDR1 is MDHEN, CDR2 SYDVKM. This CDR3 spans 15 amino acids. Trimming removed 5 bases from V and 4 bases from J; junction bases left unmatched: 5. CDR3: CASSGTGGPGYGYTF. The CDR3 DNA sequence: TGTGCCAGCAGTGGGACAGGGGGCCCGGGCTATGGCTACACCTTC.

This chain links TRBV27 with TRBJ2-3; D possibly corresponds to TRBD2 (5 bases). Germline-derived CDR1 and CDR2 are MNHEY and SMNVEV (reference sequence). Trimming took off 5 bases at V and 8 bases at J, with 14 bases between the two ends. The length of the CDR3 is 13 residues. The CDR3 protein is CASSPTVGVTQYF. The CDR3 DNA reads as TGTGCCAGCAGTCCGACCGTCGGGGTTACGCAGTATTTT.